Below, 13 T cell receptor beta chains from the same sample are listed, as sequenced in a study of tumor and adjacent non-tumor tissue in lung cancer. The library came from three nested PCR rounds adapted from ARM-PCR protocols. Via MiXCR, TCRdb re-called the multiplex PCR reads, giving one row per CDR3 protein. There are about 90,000 distinct CDR3 sequences in the sample; 61% occur only once, and about 15% lies in the top ten. No cell sorting was done before RNA was extracted from the tissue. The sample comprised lung tumor tissue. The receptors stem from a man between 65 and 79 years old with non-small cell lung cancer.

Concerning this clonotype itself: As the CDR3 is not closed by the conserved phenylalanine or tryptophan, this likely results from a read error. This chain uses TRBV5-1 with TRBJ2-7; tentatively, D is TRBD1 (6 bases). The CDR3 loop spans 15 amino acids. Germline-derived CDR1 and CDR2 are SGHRS and YFSETQ. V shed 4 bases and J shed 5 bases, with 19 bases lying between them. The CDR3 DNA reads TGCGCCAGCAGCCCCTACAGGGACCCTCAGGACGAGCAGTACTTA. Protein sequence: CASSPYRDPQDEQYL.

With regard to this clonotype: The conserved phenylalanine or tryptophan is not found at the CDR3 terminus, so this likely reflects a read error. This sequence joins TRBV4-1 and TRBJ2-4; D uncertain. The CDR3 length is 16 residues. Germline-derived CDR1 and CDR2 are MGHRA and YSYEKL. The DNA for the CDR3 is TGCGCCAGCGGCCAAGCACTGACGTGGGTCAACAAGATTCAGTACTTA. This encodes CASGQALTWVNKIQYL.

Points on this clonotype: As the CDR3 is not closed by the conserved phenylalanine or tryptophan, this likely results from a read error. No DNA is shown, since the ends of the CDR3 on it are uncertain; the CDR3 is the one TCRdb lists. CDR3 in amino acids: CASRDTGTHYL. The chain carries TRBV6-5 and TRBJ2-3. The CDR3 numbers 11 amino acids, ends counted. The V gene's germline CDR1 is MNHEY and CDR2 SVGAGI.

This chain connects TRBV30 to TRBJ1-2; D uncertain. The CDR3 runs 18 residues. V gave up 4 bases and J gave up 4 bases, with 28 bases separating them. Looked up from germline, CDR1 is GTSNPN and CDR2 is SVGIG (reference sequence). For the CDR3, the DNA is TGTGCCTGGACAGAACAAGGAGGCAGTGTAGATTTTATCTATGGCTACACCTTC. This codes for CAWTEQGGSVDFIYGYTF.

Note on this clonotype: Germline is not matched at one junction end, which may reflect a read error. This rearrangement joins TRBV6-1 to TRBJ2-4; D uncertain. The CDR3 is 14 residues long. Germline V gives CDR1 MNHNS, CDR2 SASEGT. CDR3 nucleotides: TGTGCGAGCAGTAGTGAGTGGACCAAAAACATTCAGTACTTC. This sequence encodes CASSSEWTKNIQYF.

Note on this clonotype: One end of the junction varies from germline; a read error may be responsible. The chain is built from TRBV12-3 or TRBV12-4 and TRBJ2-2, with TRBD2 matching 12 bases. The CDR3 contains 16 residues. CDR3 coding DNA: TGTGCCAGTAGGTCTAGCGGGAGGGCCACGGCCGGGGAGCAGTTTTTT. This encodes CASRSSGRATAGEQFF.

Of note for this clonotype: Lacking the conserved final phenylalanine or tryptophan, this CDR3 likely reflects a read error. V usage is TRBV29-1 and J usage is TRBJ2-3, with D maybe TRBD2 (7 bases). The CDR3 runs to 15 residues. Germline lookup yields CDR1 SQVTM and CDR2 ANQGSEA. For the CDR3, the DNA is TGCACCGTTTCAGGCGGGGGCGGCTTCACAGATACGCAGTATTCT. This encodes CTVSGGGGFTDTQYS.

This clonotype was recorded many times. This clone may be a read error of a much larger clone one base away. The V and J genes are TRBV12-3 or TRBV12-4 and TRBJ1-2, with D uncertain. This CDR3 has 12 amino acids. Trimming took off 8 bases at V and 5 bases at J, with 12 bases between the two ends. In nucleotides, the CDR3 is TGTGCCAGCGGTCCTCGACAATATGGCTACACCTTC. The encoded protein is CASGPRQYGYTF.

This clonotype was recorded at least ten times. This chain uses TRBV7-8 with TRBJ2-5; 7 bases align to TRBD1. Looked up from germline, CDR1 is SGHVS and CDR2 is FQNEAQ. J lost 4 bases, V lost 2 bases, and 4 bases had no gene match. This CDR3 contains 14 residues. CDR3 protein: CASSLRQGPETQYF. The CDR3 bases are TGTGCCAGCAGCTTAAGACAGGGACCAGAGACCCAGTACTTC.

Concerning this clonotype: One end of the junction does not line up with germline, which may come from a read error. The V gene is TRBV12-3 or TRBV12-4, the J gene TRBJ2-7; D not resolved. The CDR3 is made up of 11 amino acids. CDR3 protein: CATSSHQVWYF. The CDR3 region has the DNA TGTGCCACCAGTTCACACCAGGTTTGGTATTTC.

A remark on this clonotype: Here the CDR3 omits its conserved ending phenylalanine or tryptophan, so a read error is the likely source. The rearrangement links TRBV6-5 to TRBJ2-1, with 8 bases lining up with TRBD1. There are 16 residues in the CDR3. V lost 6 bases and J lost 8; bases outside the gene matches: 15. The germline gives CDR1 MNHEY, CDR2 SVGAGI. CDR3 DNA: TGTGCCAGCAGACCCCAGAGACAGGGGTCGCTTGATGAGCAGTTCCTC. Protein sequence: CASRPQRQGSLDEQFL.

The V call is TRBV4-2, the J call TRBJ2-1; no firm D call. With 2 bases removed from V and 9 bases from J, the gap between germline ends came to 14 bases. Looked up from germline, CDR1 is LGHNA and CDR2 is YNFKEQ. The CDR3 is 14 residues long. The chain's CDR3 is CASSQNRVRGEQFF. CDR3 nucleotides: TGTGCCAGCAGCCAAAATCGGGTTAGAGGTGAGCAGTTCTTC.

This clonotype occurred many times. The V call is TRBV29-1, the J call TRBJ1-3; 8 nucleotides agree with TRBD1. V was pared by 5 bases and J by 4 bases, with 4 bases of the junction left unmatched. CDR1 SQVTM and CDR2 ANQGSEA come from the germline V gene. This CDR3 contains 13 residues. The CDR3 sequence is CSVSWTGGNTIYF. CDR3 DNA: TGCAGCGTTTCGTGGACAGGGGGAAACACCATATATTTT.